The clone carrying this TCR beta chain was detected only a few times. Antigen specificity is unknown. Germline V CDR1 and CDR2: DFQATT, SNEGSKA (reference sequence). This CDR3 is 14 amino acids long. Between the trimmed V and J ends, which lost 0 bases and 5 bases, there was a span of 11 bases. These data belong to a study of T-cell memory formation after mild COVID-19. 5'RACE primed at constant segments yielded TCR alpha and TCR beta cDNA libraries bearing sample barcodes and UMIs. MiXCR, applied by TCRdb to the 5' RACE reads, yields one record per CDR3 protein. The table includes around 35,000 distinct CDR3 sequences, roughly 7.2% detected once. Notes on the study in general: Clones that contracted from day 15 to 85 were balanced CD4/CD8, while later expanders leaned CD4+. CD4+ contracting clones were mainly CM and EM; CD8+ ones, EMRA.

This sequence joins TRBV20-1 and TRBJ1-5; D unclear. The origin of this receptor is a young man who had mild COVID-19 (a few samples of this study predate the infection). Cell type and time point are not known. Sequencing was carried out using PBMCs or a T cell subset sorted from them (not recorded which). CDR3 amino acids: CSAREGPPHQPQHF. CDR3 DNA: TGCAGTGCTAGAGAGGGTCCCCCTCATCAGCCCCAGCATTTT.